Listed below are T cell receptor beta chains from one sample, sequenced in a study of cytomegalovirus exposure and HLA in healthy donors. Produced via immunoSEQ multiplex PCR; TCRdb's table is partial and in-frame only. The sample consists of roughly 110,000 clones, around 85% of them appearing once. The sample was PBMCs. All receptors derive from a man between 60 and 75 years old in good health and CMV-seronegative. The CDR3 runs from the conserved cysteine through the conserved F or W. D genes are given only for firm matches. A row's size may be missing; if present it is once, few, many or a size class.

V	J	size	D	CDR3	DNA
TRBV6-5	TRBJ2-5	.	TRBD2	CASSYQTAGEETQYF	TGTGCCAGCAGTTACCAGACAGCGGGGGAAGAGACCCAGTACTTC
TRBV19	TRBJ1-5	.	.	CATAKVAPGPQHF	TGTGCCACCGCAAAAGTTGCCCCGGGGCCCCAGCATTTT
TRBV27	TRBJ1-5	.	.	CASSLNRNQPQHF	TGTGCCAGCAGTTTGAACAGAAATCAGCCCCAGCATTTT
TRBV29-1	TRBJ2-7	.	.	CSVGLHGGSYEQYF	TGCAGCGTTGGACTTCACGGGGGCTCCTACGAGCAGTACTTC
TRBV28	TRBJ2-2	.	.	CASSLSQGIGTGELFF	TGTGCCAGCAGTTTATCTCAGGGTATCGGCACCGGGGAGCTGTTTTTT
TRBV5-1	TRBJ2-4	once	TRBD1	CASSPPTGFKNIQYF	TGCGCCAGCAGCCCCCCGACAGGGTTCAAAAACATTCAGTACTTC
TRBV7-3	TRBJ1-1	.	.	CASSLMRGRGVGGEAFF	TGTGCCAGCAGCTTAATGAGAGGGCGAGGCGTAGGAGGTGAAGCTTTCTTT
TRBV11-1	TRBJ1-2	.	TRBD1	CASSLETGGGGYTF	TGTGCCAGCAGCTTAGAGACAGGGGGCGGAGGCTACACCTTC
TRBV6-1	TRBJ1-1	.	TRBD1	CASSEGYRGVNTEAFF	TGTGCCAGCAGTGAAGGATACAGGGGCGTGAACACTGAAGCTTTCTTT
TRBV6-1	TRBJ2-1	.	TRBD2	CASSEAWDYLREQFF	TGTGCCAGCAGTGAAGCATGGGACTACCTCCGGGAGCAGTTCTTC
TRBV27	TRBJ1-5	once	TRBD1	CASSRRTGGNNQPQHF	TGTGCCAGCAGTCGTCGGACAGGGGGGAACAATCAGCCCCAGCATTTT
TRBV6-6	TRBJ2-5	.	TRBD1	CASRDRGSLTETQYF	TGTGCCAGCAGGGACAGGGGGTCTCTCACAGAGACCCAGTACTTC
TRBV4-2	TRBJ2-1	once	.	CASSQGSAVLVHNEQFF	TGTGCCAGCAGCCAAGGAAGTGCGGTGTTGGTCCACAATGAGCAGTTCTTC
TRBV18	TRBJ1-6	.	.	CASSPQGGGNSPLHF	TGTGCCAGCTCACCACAGGGGGGAGGGAATTCACCCCTCCACTTT
TRBV6-1	TRBJ1-2	.	TRBD1	CAGRTLDRGYGYTF	TGTGCCGGCAGGACCTTAGACAGGGGCTATGGCTACACCTTC
TRBV4-2	TRBJ2-5	.	.	CASSPLGGGAGETQYF	TGTGCCAGCAGCCCCCTCGGAGGGGGGGCAGGAGAGACCCAGTACTTC
TRBV5-1	TRBJ1-1	.	.	CASSWSGLTEAFF	TGCGCCAGCAGCTGGTCGGGGTTGACTGAAGCTTTCTTT
TRBV7-2	TRBJ2-1	once	.	CASSLLNEQFF	TGTGCCAGCAGCCTATTGAATGAGCAGTTCTTC
TRBV13	TRBJ1-2	once	TRBD1	CASSRRQGINLVF	TGTGCCAGCAGCAGGAGACAGGGAATAAATTTGGTATTC
TRBV7-2	TRBJ2-7	.	TRBD2	CASSWSASGGLIYEQYF	TGTGCCAGCAGCTGGTCCGCTAGCGGGGGGCTGATCTACGAGCAGTACTTC
TRBV27	TRBJ2-7	few	.	CASSLTGGNYEQYF	TGTGCCAGCAGCCTGACAGGTGGAAACTACGAGCAGTACTTC
TRBV7-2	TRBJ1-3	.	.	CASSLNREGNTIYF	TGTGCCAGCAGCCTAAATCGGGAGGGAAACACCATATATTTT
TRBV5-1	TRBJ2-5	.	.	CASSLLGTPTETQYF	TGCGCCAGCAGCTTGTTAGGGACACCGACAGAGACCCAGTACTTC
TRBV29-1	TRBJ1-1	.	.	CSVDGSLNTEAFF	TGCAGCGTTGATGGGAGTCTGAACACTGAAGCTTTCTTT
TRBV19	TRBJ1-3	few	.	CASSPGHEGAGNTIYF	TGTGCCAGTAGTCCGGGACACGAAGGGGCTGGAAACACCATATATTTT
TRBV28	TRBJ1-6	.	TRBD1	CASSTTGLDNSPLHF	TGTGCCAGCAGTACGACAGGGTTGGATAATTCACCCCTCCACTTT
TRBV7-6	TRBJ2-2	.	TRBD1	CASSLQGVSGELFF	TGTGCCAGCAGCTTACAGGGGGTTTCCGGGGAGCTGTTTTTT
TRBV18	TRBJ1-3	.	.	CASSADILSAAGNTIYF	TGTGCCAGCTCAGCGGACATACTGTCAGCTGCTGGAAACACCATATATTTT
TRBV18	TRBJ2-7	.	.	CASSHSYEQYF	TGTGCCAGCTCCCACTCCTACGAGCAGTACTTC
TRBV4-1	TRBJ1-4	.	.	CASGQNRGGAGQEKLFF	TGCGCCAGCGGCCAGAATCGCGGGGGGGCAGGCCAGGAAAAACTGTTTTTT
TRBV9	TRBJ2-4	.	TRBD1	CASSSPDRANIQYF	TGTGCCAGCAGCTCCCCGGACAGGGCCAACATTCAGTACTTC
TRBV6-5	TRBJ2-1	.	TRBD1	CASSYRDRGGNEQFF	TGTGCCAGCAGTTACAGGGACAGGGGAGGCAATGAGCAGTTCTTC
TRBV28	TRBJ1-4	once	.	CASSSGDREKLFF	TGTGCCAGCAGTTCGGGGGATAGGGAAAAACTGTTTTTT